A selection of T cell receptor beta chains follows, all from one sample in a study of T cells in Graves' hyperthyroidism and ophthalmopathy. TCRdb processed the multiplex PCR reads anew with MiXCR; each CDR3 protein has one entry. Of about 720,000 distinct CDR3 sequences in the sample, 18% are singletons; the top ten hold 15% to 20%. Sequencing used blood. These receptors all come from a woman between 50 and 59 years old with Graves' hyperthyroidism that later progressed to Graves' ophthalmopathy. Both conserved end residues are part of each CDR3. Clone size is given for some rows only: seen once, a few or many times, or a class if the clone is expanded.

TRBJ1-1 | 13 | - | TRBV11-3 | CASSFGLHTEAFF
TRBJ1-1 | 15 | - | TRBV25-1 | CASSETGLAWDEAFF
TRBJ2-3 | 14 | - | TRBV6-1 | CAATSGGASDTQYF
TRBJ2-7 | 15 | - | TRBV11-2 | CASSLQTDSWNAQYF
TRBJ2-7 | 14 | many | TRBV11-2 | CASSLDGSSYEQYF
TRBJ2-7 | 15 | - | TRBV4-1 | CASSPGRGMTYEQYF
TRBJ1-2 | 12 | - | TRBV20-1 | CSARSGPDGYTF
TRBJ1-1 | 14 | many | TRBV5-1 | CASSLAQGNTEAFF
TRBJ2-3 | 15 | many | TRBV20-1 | CSASTRDSYTDTQYF
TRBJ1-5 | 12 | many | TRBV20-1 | CSASRTSQPQHF
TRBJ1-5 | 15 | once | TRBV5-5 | CASSLRGEGYQPQHF
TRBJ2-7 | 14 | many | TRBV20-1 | CSADYRDRYYEQYF
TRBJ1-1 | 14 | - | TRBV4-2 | CASSQDAQYTEAFF
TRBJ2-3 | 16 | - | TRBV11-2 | CASSSLRDRGHDTQYF
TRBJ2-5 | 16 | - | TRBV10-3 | CAISDPKGGGQETQYF
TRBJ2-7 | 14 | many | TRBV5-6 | CASSLGTGIYEQYF
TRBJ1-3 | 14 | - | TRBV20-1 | CSARIGLSGNTIYF
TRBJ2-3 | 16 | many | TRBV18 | CASSPSGQTSTDTQYF
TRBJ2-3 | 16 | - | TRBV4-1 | CASSQDLRLSTDTQYF
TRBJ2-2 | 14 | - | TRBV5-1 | CASSLLGAPGELFF
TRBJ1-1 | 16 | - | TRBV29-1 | CSVEEGESLLEAEAFF
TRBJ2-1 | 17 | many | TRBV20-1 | CSARAMTSGGPYNEQFF
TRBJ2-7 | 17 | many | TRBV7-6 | CASSLAAAAGPRDEQYF
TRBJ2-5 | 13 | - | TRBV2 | CASSVGPVETQYF
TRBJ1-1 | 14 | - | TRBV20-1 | CSALPGTGYTEAFF
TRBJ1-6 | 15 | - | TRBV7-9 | CASSLSQGDNSPLHF
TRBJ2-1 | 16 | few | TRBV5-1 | CASSLRLAGSRDEQFF
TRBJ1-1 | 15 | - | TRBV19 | CASSIEAGLNTEAFF
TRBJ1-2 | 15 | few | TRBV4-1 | CASSQRGSNNYGYTF
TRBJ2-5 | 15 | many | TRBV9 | CASSVVGQGDGTQYF
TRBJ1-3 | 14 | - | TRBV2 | CASSRVDSGNTIYF
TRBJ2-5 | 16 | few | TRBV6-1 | CASSFLDGLVQETQYF
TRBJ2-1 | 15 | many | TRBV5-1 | CASSQASGGYNEQFF
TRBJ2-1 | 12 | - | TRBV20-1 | CSAGGPLNEQFF
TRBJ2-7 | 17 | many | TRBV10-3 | CAISESIRGRGGYEQYF
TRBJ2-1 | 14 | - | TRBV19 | CASSLHEGGNEQFF
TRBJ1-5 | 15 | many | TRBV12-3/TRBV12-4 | CASSPQGAGNQPQHF
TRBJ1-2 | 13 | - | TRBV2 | CASSVKGGYGYTF
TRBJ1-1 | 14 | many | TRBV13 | CASTVGTANTEAFF
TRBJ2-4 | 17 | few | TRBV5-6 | CASSSIKGRGAKNIQYF
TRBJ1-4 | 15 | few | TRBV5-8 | CASSLTGTGVEKLFF
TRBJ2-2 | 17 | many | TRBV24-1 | CATSHPAGTGNTGELFF
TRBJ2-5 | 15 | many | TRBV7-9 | CASSLISRLQETQYF
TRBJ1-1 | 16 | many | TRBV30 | CAWSVHNRGPFSEAFF
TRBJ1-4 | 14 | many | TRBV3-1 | CATRQGVTNEKLFF